Sequencing of this TCR beta chain was carried out in a study of CD4 T cells in relation to SARS-CoV-2 and coronaviruses. Turning to the study itself: PBMCs were cultured with antigen for roughly nine days before TCR beta sequencing. Study-level findings and limits: In approximately 70% of donors, memory CD4+ clonotypes crossrecognized SARS-CoV-2 and at least one common cold coronavirus spike.

The unexposed donors gave CD4+ T cells in about 2010-2019, prior to COVID-19. CD4+ T cells were isolated from the cells after less than 13 days of culture. Unexposed-donor CD4+ T cells were probed with SARS-CoV-2 S/N and four cold-coronavirus spikes, cells permitting. Profiled with immunoSEQ multiplex PCR; TCRdb holds only in-frame clones, not every one. Of 20,000 or so clones in the sample, around three quarters were seen once. This CDR3 spans 20 amino acids. CDR1 is MGHRA and CDR2 is YSYEKL in the germline V gene. The V and J ends lost 4 bases and 2 bases, in that order; junction bases with no gene match: 22. As regards this clone: Its cognate antigen is unknown.

The origin of this receptor is a human donor in good health. This chain connects TRBV4-1 to TRBJ2-7; TRBD2 matches 8 bases. The material sequenced was CD4+ T cells from PBMCs, cultured in vitro. The CDR3: CASSLSVSGSGIRGAYEQYF. Written as DNA, the CDR3 is TGCGCCAGCAGCCTTTCAGTTTCCGGTAGCGGGATAAGAGGGGCCTACGAGCAGTACTTC.